One sample yielded the 7 T cell receptor beta chains listed below, sequenced in a study of chemoradiotherapy in HPV16-positive cancers. Data came from immunoSEQ multiplex PCR; TCRdb stores just in-frame clones and leaves some out. The data contain under 30,000 clones, approximately 93% of them singletons. The specimen was taken from a patient who underwent chemoradiotherapy. The receptors shown here come from a human donor with HPV-associated anogenital cancer.

This rearrangement joins TRBV5-6 to TRBJ2-2; TRBD2 matches 8 bases. The CDR3 contains 15 residues. The germline V gene has CDR1 SGHDT and CDR2 YYEEEE. The trim removed 1 base at V and 9 bases at J, leaving 8 bases unmatched. CDR3 in amino acids: CASSLQKSGGWELFF. CDR3 bases: TGTGCCAGCAGCTTGCAGAAAAGCGGGGGTTGGGAGCTGTTTTTT.

V usage is TRBV27 and J usage is TRBJ1-3; a weak D match, TRBD1 (6 bases). Germline CDR1 is MNHEY and CDR2 is SMNVEV (reference sequence). V lost 5 bases and J lost 0, with 11 bases in between. This CDR3 has 15 residues. DNA of the CDR3: TGTGCCAGCAGTACACAGGGAAGCTCTGGAAACACCATATATTTT. This encodes CASSTQGSSGNTIYF.

This clone was detected only once. This chain connects TRBV10-3 to TRBJ2-3, with D perhaps matching TRBD2 (5 bases). CDR1 is ENHRY, CDR2 SYGVKD, per germline. V was shortened by 11 bases and J by 6 bases, with 12 bases between the two germline ends. This CDR3 spans 11 amino acids. The CDR3 DNA follows: TGTGCCTTAGGTAGCGCTGATACGCAGTATTTT. It codes for CALGSADTQYF.

The J gene is TRBJ2-7, the V gene TRBV7-2, with D unclear. The V gene's germline CDR1 is SGHTA and CDR2 FQGNSA. The CDR3 covers 14 residues. V shed 5 bases and J shed 3 bases, with 14 bases lying between them. The CDR3: CASSKGRTFYEQYF. In DNA form, the CDR3 reads TGTGCCAGCAGCAAAGGACGTACCTTCTACGAGCAGTACTTC.

The chain has TRBV2 and TRBJ1-4; 9 bases map to TRBD1. Germline CDR1 is SNHLY and CDR2 is FYNNEI. This CDR3 contains 14 residues. V trimming: 4 bases; J trimming: 6 bases; junction bases outside the gene matches: 3. The CDR3 spells CASSAGTGYEKLFF. Here the CDR3 DNA reads TGTGCCAGCAGTGCCGGGACAGGGTATGAAAAACTGTTTTTT.

This clone is a singleton in its sample. This rearrangement joins TRBV19 to TRBJ1-1, with D tentatively TRBD1 (5 bases). Between the trimmed V and J ends, which lost 11 bases and 1 base, there was a span of 23 bases. The germline CDR1 and CDR2 sequences are LNHDA and SQIVND (reference sequence). This CDR3 comprises 16 residues. CDR3 protein: CAGERQPNPRNTEAFF. The DNA of the CDR3 is TGTGCCGGGGAAAGACAGCCGAATCCCAGGAACACTGAAGCTTTCTTT. The full variable domain, with the rest looked up from reference TRBV19 and TRBJ1-1, is DGGITQSPKYLFRKEGQNVTLSCEQNLNHDAMYWYRQDPGQGLRLIYYSQIVNDFQKGDIAEGYSVSREKKESFPLTVTSAQKNPTAFYLCAGERQPNPRNTEAFFGQGTRLTVV.

V usage is TRBV18 and J usage is TRBJ2-5; D not resolved. The CDR3 sequence is 14 residues long. Trimming left V 5 bases short and J 5 bases short, with 15 bases between. CDR1 and CDR2 (germline): KGHSH, LQKENI. CDR3 DNA sequence: TGTGCCAGCTCAACGGCCGAAGGGTCGGAGACCCAGTACTTC. Protein: CASSTAEGSETQYF.